The clone carrying this T cell receptor beta chain was found once. The antigen is not known. The study amplified TCR beta CDR3 regions using RNA transcripts. After a first-round RT-PCR with HTBI primers, a second-round multiplex PCR was run. TCRdb used MiXCR to reprocess the multiplex PCR reads, holding one entry per CDR3 protein. The sample consists of about 1.2 million distinct CDR3 sequences, roughly 35% of them appearing once. The data were obtained in a study of Graves' ophthalmopathy and Graves' hyperthyroidism. Whole-study findings and limits: With roughly 69% sensitivity and 72% to 85% specificity, the model predicted ophthalmopathy progression. Most expanded clonotypes from thyroid (those above 0.001 frequency) were also found in blood.

Exclusion covered patients with other autoimmune diseases or uncontrolled infections (as well as pregnancy or lactation). The diagnosis combined clinical symptoms, thyroxine, TRAb, thyroid ultrasound and orbital computed tomography scans. CDR1 DFQATT and CDR2 SNEGSKA come from the germline V gene (reference sequence). CDR3 length: 14 amino acids. This TCR derives from an adult man with Graves' hyperthyroidism. Sequenced material: peripheral blood or thyroid tissue (not recorded which). The gene calls are TRBV20-1 and TRBJ2-7; TRBD1 is a possible D gene (5 bases). The end of the DNA is better explained by TRBJ2-5, so the J call may be wrong. CDR3 in amino acids: CSASSLGVGETQYF. The CDR3 nucleotides are TGCAGTGCCAGCAGTCTAGGGGTTGGGGAGACCCAGTACTTC.